The next 15 T cell receptor beta chains were all read from a single sample in a study of regulatory T cells in long-lasting Graves disease. The time point here: persistent/refractory GD, antithyroid drugs over 5 years with positive TRAb. From RNA extracted from PBMCs, the TCR library was made. Arm-PCR of CDR3 regions and iRepertoire HTBI primers were the basis on which TCR beta libraries were built. Via MiXCR, TCRdb re-called the multiplex PCR reads, giving one row per CDR3 protein. The sample records hundreds of thousands of distinct CDR3 sequences, 20% being singletons. This sample comprised peripheral blood mononuclear cells (PBMCs), obtained when the disease was refractory, from a patient treated with antithyroid drugs. These receptors were taken from a female donor with Graves disease.

This clonotype was picked up many times. The chain is built from TRBV11-1 and TRBJ2-5; 10 bases are shared with TRBD2. With V trimmed by 0 bases and J by 1 base, 5 bases remained unmatched. There are 17 residues in the CDR3. Germline values: CDR1 SGHAT, CDR2 FQDESV (reference sequence). The CDR3 spells CASSLATAGGIQETQYF. CDR3 in DNA: TGTGCCAGCAGCTTAGCTACAGCGGGAGGGATCCAAGAGACCCAGTACTTC.

In its sample, this clonotype was seen a few times. The V call is TRBV29-1, the J call TRBJ2-7; D might be TRBD1 or TRBD2, each matching 5 bases. CDR1 is SQVTM, CDR2 ANQGSEA, per germline. The CDR3 has 12 residues. Trimming pared 1 base from V and 7 bases from J, leaving 11 bases between. Here the CDR3 DNA reads TGCAGCGTTGAAGCTGGGACGGCAGAGCAGTACTTC. Translating it yields CSVEAGTAEQYF.

The chain employs TRBV10-3 and TRBJ2-5, with D tentatively TRBD2 (7 bases). The germline V and J ends were trimmed by 2 bases and 5 bases, with 15 bases remaining between them. This CDR3 region has 15 residues. The germline V gene encodes CDR1 ENHRY and CDR2 SYGVKD. The CDR3 spells CAISEGGAGKETQYF. Here the CDR3 DNA reads TGTGCCATCAGTGAGGGGGGGGCCGGGAAGGAGACCCAGTACTTC.

The V and J genes are TRBV29-1 and TRBJ2-7; TRBD2 might be the D (6 bases). The germline V gene has CDR1 SQVTM and CDR2 ANQGSEA. Trimming took off 1 base at V and 4 bases at J, with 17 bases between the two ends. The CDR3 is 15 amino acids. The CDR3 DNA reads TGCAGCGTTGAAGGTAGCGGCAAAACTCCTTACGAGCAGTACTTC. Protein sequence: CSVEGSGKTPYEQYF.

V usage is TRBV30 and J usage is TRBJ2-3; no clear D. The ends were cut back, 0 bases at V and 3 bases at J, with 7 bases in the middle. CDR3 length: 13 residues. Germline V gives CDR1 GTSNPN, CDR2 SVGIG (reference sequence). This CDR3 is CAWSVLETDTQYF. The CDR3 region has the DNA TGTGCCTGGAGTGTACTTGAGACAGATACGCAGTATTTT.

This clonotype was recorded a few times. The V gene is TRBV28, the J gene TRBJ1-1, with D possibly being TRBD1 (5 bases). Deletions cut 6 bases from V and 0 bases from J, with 17 bases between. This CDR3 is built from 16 residues. Germline V CDR1 and CDR2: MDHEN, SYDVKM. The CDR3 is CASSPRDVSMNTEAFF. DNA of the CDR3: TGTGCCAGCAGCCCCCGGGACGTATCTATGAACACTGAAGCTTTCTTT.

This clonotype was seen more than once but under ten times. The chain joins TRBV6-1 to TRBJ1-3; the D gene is possibly TRBD1 (5 bases). V lost 10 bases, J lost 2 bases, and 15 bases lay in between. This CDR3 comprises 14 residues. The germline V gene has CDR1 MNHNS and CDR2 SASEGT. CDR3 sequence (DNA): TGTGCCACCAGGGTCCAGGCCCCTGGAAACACCATATATTTT. As protein: CATRVQAPGNTIYF.

The genes are TRBV27 and TRBJ2-3; 9 bases line up with TRBD1. Germline loops: CDR1 MNHEY, CDR2 SMNVEV (reference sequence). With V trimmed by 5 bases and J by 3 bases, 12 bases remained unmatched. This CDR3 contains 17 residues. CDR3 protein: CASSRYPGQGATDTQYF. CDR3 coding DNA: TGTGCCAGCAGTCGGTATCCGGGACAGGGTGCAACAGATACGCAGTATTTT.

The chain uses TRBV5-5 and TRBJ1-2, with TRBD1 matching 11 bases. CDR3 length: 15 residues. Trimming took 4 bases from V and 3 from J; bases not matched to a gene: 5. Germline loops: CDR1 SGHKS, CDR2 YYEKEE (reference sequence). CDR3 in amino acids: CASSPGTGGDYGYTF. The CDR3 DNA reads TGTGCCAGCAGCCCGGGGACAGGGGGAGACTATGGCTACACCTTC.

The chain joins TRBV7-2 to TRBJ2-5; D is possibly TRBD1 (5 bases). This CDR3 is built from 14 residues. The germline CDR1 and CDR2 sequences are SGHTA and FQGNSA. Trimming stripped 4 bases from V and 2 bases from J, with 11 bases between. Here the CDR3 DNA reads TGTGCCAGCAGCTCATTCAGGGTTCAAGAGACCCAGTACTTC. Its translation: CASSSFRVQETQYF.

This clonotype was counted ten times or more. The chain carries TRBV2 and TRBJ1-1, with unresolved D. Germline V gives CDR1 SNHLY, CDR2 FYNNEI. The CDR3 has 14 residues. V lost 0 bases, J lost 1 base, and 6 bases lay in between. The CDR3 DNA sequence: TGTGCCAGCAGTGAAGCCAACACGAACACTGAAGCTTTCTTT. Amino acids: CASSEANTNTEAFF.

The V gene is TRBV4-1, the J gene TRBJ2-7, with D hard to call. Germline CDR1 and CDR2: MGHRA and YSYEKL. V lost 0 bases, J lost 4 bases, and 19 bases lay in between. This CDR3 spans 17 amino acids. CDR3 nucleotides: TGCGCCAGCAGCCAAGATGAAGTTAGGGCAGTACCATACGAGCAGTACTTC. Translating gives CASSQDEVRAVPYEQYF.

This clonotype was seen only a few times. The rearrangement links TRBV3-1 to TRBJ2-6; D gene unclear. V was shortened by 4 bases and J by 0 bases, with 4 bases between the two germline ends. CDR3 size: 14 residues. Germline CDR1 reads LGHDT; CDR2 reads YNNKEL (reference sequence). CDR3 amino acids: CASSPFSGANVLTF. Written as DNA, the CDR3 is TGTGCCAGCAGCCCCTTCTCTGGGGCCAACGTCCTGACTTTC.

At least ten counts were recorded for this clonotype. The V call is TRBV10-2, the J call TRBJ1-2; weak D call: TRBD1 (5 bases). The germline V gene encodes CDR1 WSHSY and CDR2 SAAADI. V was pared by 10 bases and J by 5 bases, with 17 bases between. The CDR3 runs 13 residues. CDR3 amino acids: CATSSGTRYGYTF. CDR3 bases: TGCGCCACCTCCTCCGGGACGAGATATGGCTACACCTTC.

In its sample, this clonotype was seen many times. The rearrangement joins TRBV9 to TRBJ2-5, with 7 bases identical to TRBD2. CDR3 length: 16 amino acids. Germline V gene sequence: CDR1 SGDLS, CDR2 YYNGEE. The V and J ends lost 0 bases and 1 base, in that order; junction bases with no gene match: 6. CDR3: CASSVEAGVFQETQYF. As DNA, the CDR3 is TGTGCCAGCAGCGTAGAGGCGGGGGTGTTCCAAGAGACCCAGTACTTC.